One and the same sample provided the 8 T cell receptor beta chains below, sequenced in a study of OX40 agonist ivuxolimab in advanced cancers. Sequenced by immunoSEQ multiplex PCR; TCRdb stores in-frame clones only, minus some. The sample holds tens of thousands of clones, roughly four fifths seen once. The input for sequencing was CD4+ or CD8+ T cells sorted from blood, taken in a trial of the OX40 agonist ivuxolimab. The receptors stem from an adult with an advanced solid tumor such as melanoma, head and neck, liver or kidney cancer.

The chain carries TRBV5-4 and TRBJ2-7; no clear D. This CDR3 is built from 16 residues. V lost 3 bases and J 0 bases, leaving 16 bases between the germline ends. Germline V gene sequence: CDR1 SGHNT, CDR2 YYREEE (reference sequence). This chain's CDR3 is CASSSESSSYSYEQYF. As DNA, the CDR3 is TGTGCCAGCAGCTCCGAAAGTAGCAGTTACTCCTACGAGCAGTACTTC.

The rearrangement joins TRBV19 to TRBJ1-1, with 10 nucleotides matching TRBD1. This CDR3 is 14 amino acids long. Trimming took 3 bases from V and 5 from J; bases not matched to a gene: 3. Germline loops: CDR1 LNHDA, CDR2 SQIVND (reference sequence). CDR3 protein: CASSIRDRGTEAFF. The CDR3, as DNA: TGTGCCAGTAGTATTAGGGACAGGGGAACTGAAGCTTTCTTT.

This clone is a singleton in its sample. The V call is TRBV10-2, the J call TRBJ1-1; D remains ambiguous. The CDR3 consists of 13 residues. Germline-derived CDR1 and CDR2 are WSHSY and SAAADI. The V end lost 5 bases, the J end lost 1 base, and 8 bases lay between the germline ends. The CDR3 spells CASSRTGNTEAFF. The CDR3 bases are TGCGCCAGCAGTCGGACGGGGAACACTGAAGCTTTCTTT.

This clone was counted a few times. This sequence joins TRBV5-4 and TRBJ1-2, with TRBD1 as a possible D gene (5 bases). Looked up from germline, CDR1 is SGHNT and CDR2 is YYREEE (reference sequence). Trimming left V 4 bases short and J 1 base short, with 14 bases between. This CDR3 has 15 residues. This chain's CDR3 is CASSAHWGFNYGYTF. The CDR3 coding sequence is TGTGCCAGCAGCGCCCATTGGGGCTTTAACTATGGCTACACCTTC. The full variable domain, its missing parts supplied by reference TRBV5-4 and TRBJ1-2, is ETGVTQSPTHLIKTRGQQVTLRCSSQSGHNTVSWYQQALGQGPQFIFQYYREEENGRGNFPPRFSGLQFPNYSSELNVNALELDDSALYLCASSAHWGFNYGYTFGSGTRLTVV.

The CDR3 is CASSWRAGGELFF. CDR3 nucleotide sequence: TGTGCCAGCAGTTGGAGGGCGGGCGGGGAGCTGTTTTTT. The chain has TRBV6-6 and TRBJ2-2; D possibly corresponds to TRBD2 (6 bases). Germline assignment: CDR1 MNHNY and CDR2 SVGAGI (reference sequence). V dropped 4 bases and J dropped 7 bases, with 10 bases sitting between them. The CDR3 contains 13 residues.

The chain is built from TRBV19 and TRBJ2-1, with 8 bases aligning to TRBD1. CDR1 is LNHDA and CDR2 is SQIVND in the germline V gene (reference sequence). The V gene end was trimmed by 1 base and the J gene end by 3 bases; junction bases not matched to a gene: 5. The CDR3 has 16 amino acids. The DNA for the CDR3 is TGTGCCAGTAGTATAGCACCCGACAGGGGCTACAATGAGCAGTTCTTC. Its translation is CASSIAPDRGYNEQFF. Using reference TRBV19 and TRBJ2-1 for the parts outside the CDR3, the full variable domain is DGGITQSPKYLFRKEGQNVTLSCEQNLNHDAMYWYRQDPGQGLRLIYYSQIVNDFQKGDIAEGYSVSREKKESFPLTVTSAQKNPTAFYLCASSIAPDRGYNEQFFGPGTRLTVL.

CDR3 region: CASSERPGRPYEQYF. CDR3 bases: TGTGCCAGCAGTGAACGCCCGGGCAGGCCCTACGAGCAGTACTTC. The chain links TRBV2 to TRBJ2-7; no definite D call. The CDR3 covers 15 residues. The germline V gene encodes CDR1 SNHLY and CDR2 FYNNEI. V gave up 2 bases and J gave up 2 bases, with 13 bases separating them.

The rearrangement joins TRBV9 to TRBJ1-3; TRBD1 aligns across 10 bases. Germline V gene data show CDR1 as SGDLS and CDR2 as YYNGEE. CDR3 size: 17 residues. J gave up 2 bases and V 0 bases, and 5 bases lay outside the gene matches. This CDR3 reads CASSVGLTGGPGNTIYF. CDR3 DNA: TGTGCCAGCAGCGTAGGCCTGACAGGGGGCCCTGGAAACACCATATATTTT.